The sequence of this TCR beta chain was determined in a study of graft-versus-host responses after intestinal transplantation. Study results and caveats: Early post-transplant declines in HvG were associated with peak levels of circulating GvH clones. Ileal or blood samples showed some GvH clones first, and such clones were also found in recipient marrow.

Sequenced by immunoSEQ multiplex PCR; TCRdb stores in-frame clones only, minus some. Seen here are 14,000 to 15,000 clones, 90% to 95% observed once, and the top ten hold about 0.75%. Per the germline V gene, CDR1 is MDHEN and CDR2 is SYDVKM. The CDR3 loop spans 15 amino acids. V was clipped by 6 bases and J by 4 bases, with 17 bases between them. As for this clone: The antigen is undetermined.

The sample consisted of PBMCs, taken 9 days after transplant. The source of this sequence is a human patient who received an intestinal transplant, so some T cells may come from the graft donor. The chain carries TRBV28 and TRBJ2-3, with D perhaps matching TRBD1 or TRBD2 (6 bases each). DNA of the CDR3: TGTGCCAGCAGAACACCGGGGGCTAGCGCAGATACGCAGTATTTT. It encodes CASRTPGASADTQYF.